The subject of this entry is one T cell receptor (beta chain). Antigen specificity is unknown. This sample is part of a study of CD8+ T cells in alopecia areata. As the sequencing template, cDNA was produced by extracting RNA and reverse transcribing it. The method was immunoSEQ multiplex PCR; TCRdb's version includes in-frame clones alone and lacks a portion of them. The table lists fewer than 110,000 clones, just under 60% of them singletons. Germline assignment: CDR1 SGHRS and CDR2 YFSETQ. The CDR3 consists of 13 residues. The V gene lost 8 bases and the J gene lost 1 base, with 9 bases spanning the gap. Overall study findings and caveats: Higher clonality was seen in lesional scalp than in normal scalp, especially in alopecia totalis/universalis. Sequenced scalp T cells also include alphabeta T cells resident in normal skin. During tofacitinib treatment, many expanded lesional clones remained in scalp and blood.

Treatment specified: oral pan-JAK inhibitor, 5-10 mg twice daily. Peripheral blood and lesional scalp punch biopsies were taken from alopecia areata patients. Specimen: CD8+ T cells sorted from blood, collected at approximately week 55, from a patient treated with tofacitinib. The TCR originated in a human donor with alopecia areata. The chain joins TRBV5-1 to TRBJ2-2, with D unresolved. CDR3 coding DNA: TGCGCCAGTAGGGATGGGAACACCGGGGAGCTGTTTTTT. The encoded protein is CASRDGNTGELFF. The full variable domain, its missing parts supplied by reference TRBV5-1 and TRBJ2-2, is KAGVTQTPRYLIKTRGQQVTLSCSPISGHRSVSWYQQTPGQGLQFLFEYFSETQRNKGNFPGRFSGRQFSNSRSEMNVSTLELGDSALYLCASRDGNTGELFFGEGSRLTVL.